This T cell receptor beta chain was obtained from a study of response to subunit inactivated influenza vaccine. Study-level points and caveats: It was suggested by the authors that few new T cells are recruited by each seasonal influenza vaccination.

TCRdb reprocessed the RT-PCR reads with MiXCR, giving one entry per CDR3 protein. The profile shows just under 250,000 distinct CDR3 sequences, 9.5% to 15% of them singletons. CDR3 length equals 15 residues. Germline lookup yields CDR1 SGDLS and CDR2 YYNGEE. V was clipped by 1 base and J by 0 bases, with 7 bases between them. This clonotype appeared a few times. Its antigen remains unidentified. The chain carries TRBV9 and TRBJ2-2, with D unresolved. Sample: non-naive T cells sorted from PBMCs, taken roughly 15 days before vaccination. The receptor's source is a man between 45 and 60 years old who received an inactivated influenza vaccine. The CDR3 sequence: CASSVTESNTGELFF. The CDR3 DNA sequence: TGTGCCAGCAGCGTAACGGAATCGAACACCGGGGAGCTGTTTTTT.